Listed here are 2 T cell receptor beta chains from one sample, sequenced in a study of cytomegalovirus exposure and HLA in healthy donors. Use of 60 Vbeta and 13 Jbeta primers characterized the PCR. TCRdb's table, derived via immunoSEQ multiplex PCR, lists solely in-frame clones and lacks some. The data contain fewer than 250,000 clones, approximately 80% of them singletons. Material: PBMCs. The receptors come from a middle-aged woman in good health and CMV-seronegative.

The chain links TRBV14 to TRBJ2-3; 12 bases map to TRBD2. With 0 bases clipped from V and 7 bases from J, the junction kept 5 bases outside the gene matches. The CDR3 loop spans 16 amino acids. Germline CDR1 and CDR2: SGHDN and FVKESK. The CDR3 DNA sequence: TGTGCCAGCAGCCAAGATTGGGGGACTAGCGGGCATACGCAGTATTTT. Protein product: CASSQDWGTSGHTQYF.

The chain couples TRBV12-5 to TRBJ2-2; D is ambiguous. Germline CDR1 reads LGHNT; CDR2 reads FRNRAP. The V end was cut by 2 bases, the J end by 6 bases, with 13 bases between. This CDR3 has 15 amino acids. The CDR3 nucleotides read TGTGCTAGTGGTTTGCTCCCGGCGGTGGCCGGGGAGCTGTTTTTT. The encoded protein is CASGLLPAVAGELFF.